This TCR beta chain emerged from a study of blood T cells in healthy people across ages. General study points: Per million T cells, TCR beta diversity dropped about linearly as age rose.

Primed by a sample-barcoded 5' primer and a J-beta primer mix, a second PCR proceeded for about 6 to 11 cycles. MiXCR, run by TCRdb on the 5' RACE reads, gives a single entry per CDR3 protein. The sample lists 1.5 million to 2 million distinct CDR3 sequences; about 49% were seen once. This clonotype occurred a few times. What it binds is not known. Per sample, extraction of total RNA gave at least 6 micrograms in every case. The CDR3 runs 14 residues. Germline CDR1 LNHNV, CDR2 YYDKDF (reference sequence). The chain carries TRBV15 and TRBJ2-5, with 8 bases fitting TRBD1. The DNA matches TRBJ2-7 better at its end, which makes the J call doubtful. The material sequenced was blood. The receptor comes from a woman aged 40 to 55 in good health. Here the CDR3 DNA reads TGTGCCACCAGCCTCAGACAGGGGTCCTACGAGCAGTACTTC. Translated, it gives CATSLRQGSYEQYF.